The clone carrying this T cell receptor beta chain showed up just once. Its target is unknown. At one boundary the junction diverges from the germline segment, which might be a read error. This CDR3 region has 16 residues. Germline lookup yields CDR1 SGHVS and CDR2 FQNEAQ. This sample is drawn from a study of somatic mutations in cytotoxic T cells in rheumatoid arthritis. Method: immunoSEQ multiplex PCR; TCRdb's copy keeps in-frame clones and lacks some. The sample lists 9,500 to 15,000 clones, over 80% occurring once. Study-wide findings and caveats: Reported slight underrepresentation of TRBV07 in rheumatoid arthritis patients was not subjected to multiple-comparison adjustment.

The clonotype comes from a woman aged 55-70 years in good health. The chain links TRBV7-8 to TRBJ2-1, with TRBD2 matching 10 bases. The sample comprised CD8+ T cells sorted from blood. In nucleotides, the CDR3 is TGTACCAGCAGTATTAGCGGGGGGCTTTACTACAATGAGCAGTTCTTC. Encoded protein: CTSSISGGLYYNEQFF.